This T cell receptor beta chain came from a study of blood T cell repertoires in COVID-19. Study overall: T cells, B-cell-depleted T cells, or PBMCs provided the cDNA or gDNA that served as material.

Clones were sequenced by immunoSEQ multiplex PCR, and TCRdb holds only the in-frame ones, with some missing. Altogether around 150,000 clones are present, under 80% being singletons, with the ten largest covering roughly 3.1%. Germline CDR1 is MNHNS and CDR2 is SASEGT. V was cut by 2 bases and J by 7 bases, with 12 bases left in between. The CDR3 is made up of 13 amino acids. The sequence was obtained from a man aged 65 to 85 with acute or convalescent COVID-19. The sample comprised peripheral blood. The chain has TRBV6-1 and TRBJ2-7; D may be TRBD2 (6 bases). The CDR3 sequence: CASSEQGLREQYF. The CDR3 nucleotides read TGTGCCAGCAGTGAACAGGGACTGCGGGAGCAGTACTTC.